This passage covers 2 T cell receptor beta chains from one sample sequenced in a study of blood T cell repertoires in COVID-19. The data were produced by immunoSEQ multiplex PCR, yet TCRdb's version contains in-frame clones alone and is incomplete. The sample contains roughly 230,000 clones, 84% of which appear only once. The specimen was PBMCs or T cells enriched from blood (not recorded which). The receptors stem from a man aged 50 to 59 who had recovered from COVID-19.

The chain couples TRBV28 to TRBJ1-2; TRBD1 agrees at 9 bases. Germline V gene sequence: CDR1 MDHEN, CDR2 SYDVKM. Trimming cost V 5 bases and J 7 bases; bases outside gene matches: 11. The CDR3 consists of 15 residues. For the CDR3, the DNA is TGTGCCAGCAGTCCATCCGGGACAGGGAAATTTGGCTACACCTTC. Translated: CASSPSGTGKFGYTF.

V gene TRBV5-5 combines with J gene TRBJ2-7; TRBD1 might be the D (6 bases). There are 15 residues in the CDR3. The germline V gene encodes CDR1 SGHKS and CDR2 YYEKEE (reference sequence). Trimming removed 4 bases at V and 4 bases at J, with 18 bases between. As DNA, the CDR3 is TGTGCCAGCAGCCCTTTTGACAGGAGAGCTTACGAGCAGTACTTC. As protein: CASSPFDRRAYEQYF. The entire variable domain, with the rest obtained from reference TRBV5-5 and TRBJ2-7, is as follows: DAGVTQSPTHLIKTRGQQVTLRCSPISGHKSVSWYQQVLGQGPQFIFQYYEKEERGRGNFPDRFSARQFPNYSSELNVNALLLGDSALYLCASSPFDRRAYEQYFGPGTRLTVT.